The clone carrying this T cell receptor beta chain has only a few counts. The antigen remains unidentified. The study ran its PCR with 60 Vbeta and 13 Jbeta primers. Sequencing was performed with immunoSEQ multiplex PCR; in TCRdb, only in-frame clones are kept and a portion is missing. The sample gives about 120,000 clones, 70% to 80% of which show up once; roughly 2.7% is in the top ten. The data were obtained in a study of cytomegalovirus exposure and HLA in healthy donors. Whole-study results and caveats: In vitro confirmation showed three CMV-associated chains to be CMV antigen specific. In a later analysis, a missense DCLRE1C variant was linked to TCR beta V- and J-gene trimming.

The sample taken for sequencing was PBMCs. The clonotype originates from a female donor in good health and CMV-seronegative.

CDR3 coding DNA: TGCGCCAGCAGCTGGGGGACAGGGGGCGACAATTCACCCCTCCACTTT. The encoded protein is CASSWGTGGDNSPLHF. The chain employs TRBV5-1 and TRBJ1-6; TRBD1 matches 12 bases. The CDR3 sequence is 16 residues long. Germline-derived CDR1 and CDR2 are SGHRS and YFSETQ. V shed 3 bases and J 7 bases; nucleotides not matched to a gene: 5.